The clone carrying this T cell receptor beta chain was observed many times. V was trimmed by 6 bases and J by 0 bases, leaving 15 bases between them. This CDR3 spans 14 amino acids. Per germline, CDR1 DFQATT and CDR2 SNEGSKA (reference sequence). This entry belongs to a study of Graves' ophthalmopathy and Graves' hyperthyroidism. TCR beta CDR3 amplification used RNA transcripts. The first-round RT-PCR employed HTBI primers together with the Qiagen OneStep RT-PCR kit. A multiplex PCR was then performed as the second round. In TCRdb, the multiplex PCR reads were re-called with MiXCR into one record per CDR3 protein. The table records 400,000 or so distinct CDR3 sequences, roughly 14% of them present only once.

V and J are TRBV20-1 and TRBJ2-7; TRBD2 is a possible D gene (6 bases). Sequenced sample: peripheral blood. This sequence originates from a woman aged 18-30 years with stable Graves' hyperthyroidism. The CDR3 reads CSAADYASSYEQYF. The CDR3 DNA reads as TGCAGTGCCGCGGACTACGCCTCCTCCTACGAGCAGTACTTC.